The subject of this entry is one T cell receptor (beta chain). Its specificity is unknown. The data were taken from a study of T-cell reconstitution after alpha-beta-depleted transplantation in children. Study conclusions and caveats: Several hundred expanded graft clones reportedly gave rise to the alpha-beta T cells present about two months after transplant. Recipient T cells and thymic progenitors that survived were the source of the high TCRbeta diversity seen at day 60 in some patients. Newly made T cells mostly supplied T-cell counts and diversity one year after transplant.

The ends were cut back, 1 base at V and 4 bases at J, with 11 bases in the middle. This CDR3 comprises 15 residues. Germline V gene sequence: CDR1 SGHRS, CDR2 YFSETQ. Preparation of the TCRbeta library involved a method that used unique molecular identifiers. In TCRdb, the PCR reads were re-called with MiXCR into one record per CDR3 protein. The sample records 450,000 to 550,000 distinct CDR3 sequences, roughly an eighth being singletons. The TCR sequence derives from a female patient aged 2-9 years who had a stem cell transplant for aplastic anemia, so the T cells may come from the graft donor. The chain carries TRBV5-1 and TRBJ2-2; possibly TRBD1 for D (6 bases). Material: PBMCs, mostly from graft donor cells, obtained 180 days after TCRalphabeta/CD19-depleted stem cell transplant. CDR3 protein: CASSLRTATTGELFF. The CDR3 region has the DNA TGCGCCAGCAGCTTGAGGACAGCAACCACCGGGGAGCTGTTTTTT.